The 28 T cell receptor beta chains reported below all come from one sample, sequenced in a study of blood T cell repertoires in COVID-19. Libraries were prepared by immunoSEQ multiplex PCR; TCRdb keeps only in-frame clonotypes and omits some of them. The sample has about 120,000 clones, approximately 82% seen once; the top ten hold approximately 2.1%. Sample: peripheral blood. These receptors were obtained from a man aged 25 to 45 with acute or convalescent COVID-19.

The CDR3 region is CASSLGPVGAGYGYTF. CDR3 in DNA: TGCGCCAGCAGCTTGGGACCAGTGGGGGCTGGCTATGGCTACACCTTC. The V gene is TRBV5-1, the J gene TRBJ1-2; TRBD1 might be the D (6 bases). CDR1 and CDR2 from the germline V gene are SGHRS and YFSETQ. The CDR3 has 16 residues. Trimming left V 0 bases short and J 4 bases short, with 16 bases between.

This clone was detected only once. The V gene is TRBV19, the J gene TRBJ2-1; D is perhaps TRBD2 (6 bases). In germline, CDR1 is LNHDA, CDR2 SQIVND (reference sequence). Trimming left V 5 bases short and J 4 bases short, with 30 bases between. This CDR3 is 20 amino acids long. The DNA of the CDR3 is TGTGCCAGTAGTCCCCACCCTTTGCGGGAATGGATCAACGCGTACAATGAGCAGTTCTTC. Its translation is CASSPHPLREWINAYNEQFF.

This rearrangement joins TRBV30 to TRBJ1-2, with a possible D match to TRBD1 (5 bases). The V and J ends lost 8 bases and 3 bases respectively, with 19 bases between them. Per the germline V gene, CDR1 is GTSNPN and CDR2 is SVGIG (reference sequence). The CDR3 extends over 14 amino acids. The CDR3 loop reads CATRDWLGDYGYTF. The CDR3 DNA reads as TGTGCCACCAGGGACTGGCTGGGGGACTATGGCTACACCTTC.

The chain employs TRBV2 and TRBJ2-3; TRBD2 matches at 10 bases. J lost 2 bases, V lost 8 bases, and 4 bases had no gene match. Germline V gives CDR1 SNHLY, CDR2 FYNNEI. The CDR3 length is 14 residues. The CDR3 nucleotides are TGTGCCAGCGGAGCGGGGGGGCCCACAGATACGCAGTATTTT. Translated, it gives CASGAGGPTDTQYF.

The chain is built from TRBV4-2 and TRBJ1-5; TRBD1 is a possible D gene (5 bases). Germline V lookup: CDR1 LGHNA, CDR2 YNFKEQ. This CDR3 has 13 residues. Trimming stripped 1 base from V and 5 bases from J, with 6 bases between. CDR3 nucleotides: TGTGCCAGCAGCCAAGGGGGCTATCAGCCCCAGCATTTT. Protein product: CASSQGGYQPQHF.

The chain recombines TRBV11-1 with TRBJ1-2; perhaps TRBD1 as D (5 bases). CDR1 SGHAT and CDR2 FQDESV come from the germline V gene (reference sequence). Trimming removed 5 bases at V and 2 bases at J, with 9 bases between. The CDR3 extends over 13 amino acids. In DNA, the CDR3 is TGTGCCAGCAGCCCACAGGAGAACTATGGCTACACCTTC. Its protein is CASSPQENYGYTF.

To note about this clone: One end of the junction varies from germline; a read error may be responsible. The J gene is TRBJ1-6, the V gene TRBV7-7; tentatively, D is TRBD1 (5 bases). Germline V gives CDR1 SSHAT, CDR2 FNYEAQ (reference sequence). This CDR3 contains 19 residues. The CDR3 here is CASSLVETDKSSYNSPLHF. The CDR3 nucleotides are TGTGCTAGCAGCTTAGTGGAGACAGACAAAAGCTCCTATAATTCACCCCTCCACTTT.

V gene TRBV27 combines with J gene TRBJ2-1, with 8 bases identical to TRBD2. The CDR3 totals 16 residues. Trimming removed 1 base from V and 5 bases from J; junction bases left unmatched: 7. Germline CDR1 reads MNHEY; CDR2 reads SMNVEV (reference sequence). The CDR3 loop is CASSLLIGRANNEQFF. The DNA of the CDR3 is TGTGCCAGCAGTTTATTGATCGGGAGGGCCAACAATGAGCAGTTCTTC.

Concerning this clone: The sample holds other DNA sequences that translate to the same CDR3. The CDR3 bases are TGTGCCAGCAGTTTCGGACAGGGCAATCAGCCCCAGCATTTT. Amino acid sequence: CASSFGQGNQPQHF. The V call is TRBV27, the J call TRBJ1-5, with 7 bases identical to TRBD1. CDR1 is MNHEY, CDR2 SMNVEV, per germline (reference sequence). CDR3 length equals 14 residues. The trim removed 3 bases at V and 2 bases at J, leaving 1 base unmatched.

CDR3 nucleotide sequence: TGTGCCAGCAGTGAAGGGCGGGGTGGGGCAGATACGCAGTATTTT. Translation gives CASSEGRGGADTQYF. The chain couples TRBV6-1 to TRBJ2-3; tentative D call: TRBD2 (6 bases). This CDR3 has 15 amino acids. Trimming removed 1 base from V and 4 bases from J, with 12 bases in between. CDR1 and CDR2 (germline): MNHNS, SASEGT.

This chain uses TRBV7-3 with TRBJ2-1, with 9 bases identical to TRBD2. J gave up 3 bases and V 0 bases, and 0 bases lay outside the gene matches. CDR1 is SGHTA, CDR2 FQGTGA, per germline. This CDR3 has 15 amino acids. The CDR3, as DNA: TGTGCCAGCAGCTTAACTAGCGGGGGCTACAATGAGCAGTTCTTC. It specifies CASSLTSGGYNEQFF.

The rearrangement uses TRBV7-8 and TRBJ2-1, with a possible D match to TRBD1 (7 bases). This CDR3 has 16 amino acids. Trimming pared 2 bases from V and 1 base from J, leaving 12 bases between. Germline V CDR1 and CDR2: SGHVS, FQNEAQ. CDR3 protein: CASSLFAGGSYNEQFF. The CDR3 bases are TGTGCCAGCAGCTTATTCGCAGGGGGGTCCTACAATGAGCAGTTCTTC.

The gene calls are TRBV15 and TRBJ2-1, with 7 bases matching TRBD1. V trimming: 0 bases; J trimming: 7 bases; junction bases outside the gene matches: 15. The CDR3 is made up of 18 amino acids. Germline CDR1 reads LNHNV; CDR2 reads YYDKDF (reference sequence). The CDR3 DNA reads TGTGCCACCAGCAGAGATAGGGCGGCAGGGGGACCGGGGAATGAGCAGTTCTTC. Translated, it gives CATSRDRAAGGPGNEQFF. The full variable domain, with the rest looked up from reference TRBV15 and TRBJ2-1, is DAMVIQNPRYQVTQFGKPVTLSCSQTLNHNVMYWYQQKSSQAPKLLFHYYDKDFNNEADTPDNFQSRRPNTSFCFLDIRSPGLGDTAMYLCATSRDRAAGGPGNEQFFGPGTRLTVL.

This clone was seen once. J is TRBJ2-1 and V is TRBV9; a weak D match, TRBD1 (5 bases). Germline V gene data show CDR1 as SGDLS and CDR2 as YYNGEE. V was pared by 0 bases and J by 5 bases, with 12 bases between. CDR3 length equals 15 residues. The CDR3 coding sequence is TGTGCCAGCAGCGTAGGTCAGGGCATGGACAATGAGCAGTTCTTC. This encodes CASSVGQGMDNEQFF.

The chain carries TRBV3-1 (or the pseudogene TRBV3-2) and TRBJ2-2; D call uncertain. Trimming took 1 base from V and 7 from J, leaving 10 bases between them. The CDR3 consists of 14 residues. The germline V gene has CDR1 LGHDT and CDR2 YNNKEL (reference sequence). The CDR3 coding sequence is TGTGCCAGCAGCCAAGGAGGTAGTAACGGGGAGCTGTTTTTT. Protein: CASSQGGSNGELFF.

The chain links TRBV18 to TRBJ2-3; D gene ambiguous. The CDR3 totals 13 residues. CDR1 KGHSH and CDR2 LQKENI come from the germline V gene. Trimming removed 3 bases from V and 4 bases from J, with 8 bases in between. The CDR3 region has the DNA TGTGCCAGCTCACCTCAGTTACCAGATACGCAGTATTTT. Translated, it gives CASSPQLPDTQYF.

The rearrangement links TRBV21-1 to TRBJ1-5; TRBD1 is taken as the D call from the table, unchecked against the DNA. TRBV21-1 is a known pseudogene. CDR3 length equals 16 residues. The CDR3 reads CASSKPHRGRNQPQHF. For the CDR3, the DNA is TGTGCCAGCAGCAAACCTCACAGGGGCCGCAATCAGCCCCAGCATTTT.

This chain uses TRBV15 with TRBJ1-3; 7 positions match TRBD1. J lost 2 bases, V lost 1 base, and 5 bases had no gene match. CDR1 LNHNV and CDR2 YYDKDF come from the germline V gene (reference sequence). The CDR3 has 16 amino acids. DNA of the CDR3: TGTGCCACCAGCAGAGGTGAGGGGGCGGCTGGAAACACCATATATTTT. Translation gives CATSRGEGAAGNTIYF. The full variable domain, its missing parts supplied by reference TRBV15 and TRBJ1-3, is DAMVIQNPRYQVTQFGKPVTLSCSQTLNHNVMYWYQQKSSQAPKLLFHYYDKDFNNEADTPDNFQSRRPNTSFCFLDIRSPGLGDTAMYLCATSRGEGAAGNTIYFGEGSWLTVV.

The CDR3 nucleotides read TGCGCCAGCAGCTTGGGTAGGGGGCATAGCACAGATACGCAGTATTTT. Translating gives CASSLGRGHSTDTQYF. The genes are TRBV5-1 and TRBJ2-3; 7 bases are a match to TRBD1. The CDR3 runs to 16 residues. The germline V gene encodes CDR1 SGHRS and CDR2 YFSETQ. Trimming removed 0 bases from V and 0 bases from J; junction bases left unmatched: 4.

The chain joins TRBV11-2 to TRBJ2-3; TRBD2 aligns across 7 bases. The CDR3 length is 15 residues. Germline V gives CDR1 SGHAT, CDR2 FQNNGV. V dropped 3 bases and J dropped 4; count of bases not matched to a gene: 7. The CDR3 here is CASSLVAGESDTQYF. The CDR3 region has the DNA TGTGCCAGCAGCTTGGTGGCGGGAGAATCAGATACGCAGTATTTT.

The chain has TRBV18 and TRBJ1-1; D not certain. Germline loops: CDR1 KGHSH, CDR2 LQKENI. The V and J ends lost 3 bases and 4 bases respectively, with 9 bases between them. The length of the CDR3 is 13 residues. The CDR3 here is CASSPDSSTEAFF. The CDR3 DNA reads TGTGCCAGCTCACCGGACTCGAGCACTGAAGCTTTCTTT.

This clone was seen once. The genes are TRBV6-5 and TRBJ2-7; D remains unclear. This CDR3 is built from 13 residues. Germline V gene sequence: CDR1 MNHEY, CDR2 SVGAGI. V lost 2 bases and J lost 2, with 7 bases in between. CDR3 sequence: CASSYGPAYEQYV. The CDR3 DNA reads TGTGCCAGCAGTTACGGGCCTGCCTACGAGCAGTACGTC.

In DNA, the CDR3 is TGCGCCAGCAGACCGAAGGTAGACAGTGGTGAAAAACTGTTTTTT. This gives the protein CASRPKVDSGEKLFF. The chain carries TRBV4-1 and TRBJ1-4; D may be TRBD1 (5 bases). This CDR3 is 15 amino acids long. From germline, CDR1 is MGHRA and CDR2 YSYEKL. Trimming cost V 6 bases and J 7 bases, with 18 bases left between them.

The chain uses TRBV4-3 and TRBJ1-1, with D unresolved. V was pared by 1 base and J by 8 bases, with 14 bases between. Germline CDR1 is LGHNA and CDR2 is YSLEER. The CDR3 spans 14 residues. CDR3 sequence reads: CASSQVSSSTEAFF. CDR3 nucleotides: TGCGCCAGCAGCCAAGTCTCTTCGTCGACAGAAGCTTTCTTT.

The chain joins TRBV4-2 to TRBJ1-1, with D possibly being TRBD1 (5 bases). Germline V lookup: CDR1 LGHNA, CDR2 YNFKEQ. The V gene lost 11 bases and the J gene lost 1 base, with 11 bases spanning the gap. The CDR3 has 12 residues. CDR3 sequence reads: CAGETANTEAFF. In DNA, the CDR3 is TGTGCCGGAGAGACAGCGAACACTGAAGCTTTCTTT.

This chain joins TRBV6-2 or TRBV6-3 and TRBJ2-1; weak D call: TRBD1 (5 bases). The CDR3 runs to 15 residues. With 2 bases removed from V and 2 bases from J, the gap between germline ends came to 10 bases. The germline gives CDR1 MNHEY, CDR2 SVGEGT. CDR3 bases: TGTGCCAGCAGTTACGGACACGGCCCCTACAATGAGCAGTTCTTC. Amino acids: CASSYGHGPYNEQFF.

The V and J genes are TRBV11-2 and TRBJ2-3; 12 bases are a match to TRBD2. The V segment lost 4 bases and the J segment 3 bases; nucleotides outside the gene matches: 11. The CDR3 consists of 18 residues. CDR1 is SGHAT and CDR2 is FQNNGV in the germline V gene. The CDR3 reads CASSSIRSGTSGTDTQYF. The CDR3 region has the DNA TGTGCCAGCAGCTCCATCCGCTCCGGGACTAGCGGGACAGATACGCAGTATTTT.

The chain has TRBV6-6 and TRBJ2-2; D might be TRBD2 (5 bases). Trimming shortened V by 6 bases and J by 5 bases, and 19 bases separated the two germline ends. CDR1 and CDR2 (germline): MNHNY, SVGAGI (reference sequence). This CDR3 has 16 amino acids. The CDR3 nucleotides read TGTGCCAGCAGCTACGGGCCAGGAGGAATGACCGGGGAGCTGTTTTTT. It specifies CASSYGPGGMTGELFF.